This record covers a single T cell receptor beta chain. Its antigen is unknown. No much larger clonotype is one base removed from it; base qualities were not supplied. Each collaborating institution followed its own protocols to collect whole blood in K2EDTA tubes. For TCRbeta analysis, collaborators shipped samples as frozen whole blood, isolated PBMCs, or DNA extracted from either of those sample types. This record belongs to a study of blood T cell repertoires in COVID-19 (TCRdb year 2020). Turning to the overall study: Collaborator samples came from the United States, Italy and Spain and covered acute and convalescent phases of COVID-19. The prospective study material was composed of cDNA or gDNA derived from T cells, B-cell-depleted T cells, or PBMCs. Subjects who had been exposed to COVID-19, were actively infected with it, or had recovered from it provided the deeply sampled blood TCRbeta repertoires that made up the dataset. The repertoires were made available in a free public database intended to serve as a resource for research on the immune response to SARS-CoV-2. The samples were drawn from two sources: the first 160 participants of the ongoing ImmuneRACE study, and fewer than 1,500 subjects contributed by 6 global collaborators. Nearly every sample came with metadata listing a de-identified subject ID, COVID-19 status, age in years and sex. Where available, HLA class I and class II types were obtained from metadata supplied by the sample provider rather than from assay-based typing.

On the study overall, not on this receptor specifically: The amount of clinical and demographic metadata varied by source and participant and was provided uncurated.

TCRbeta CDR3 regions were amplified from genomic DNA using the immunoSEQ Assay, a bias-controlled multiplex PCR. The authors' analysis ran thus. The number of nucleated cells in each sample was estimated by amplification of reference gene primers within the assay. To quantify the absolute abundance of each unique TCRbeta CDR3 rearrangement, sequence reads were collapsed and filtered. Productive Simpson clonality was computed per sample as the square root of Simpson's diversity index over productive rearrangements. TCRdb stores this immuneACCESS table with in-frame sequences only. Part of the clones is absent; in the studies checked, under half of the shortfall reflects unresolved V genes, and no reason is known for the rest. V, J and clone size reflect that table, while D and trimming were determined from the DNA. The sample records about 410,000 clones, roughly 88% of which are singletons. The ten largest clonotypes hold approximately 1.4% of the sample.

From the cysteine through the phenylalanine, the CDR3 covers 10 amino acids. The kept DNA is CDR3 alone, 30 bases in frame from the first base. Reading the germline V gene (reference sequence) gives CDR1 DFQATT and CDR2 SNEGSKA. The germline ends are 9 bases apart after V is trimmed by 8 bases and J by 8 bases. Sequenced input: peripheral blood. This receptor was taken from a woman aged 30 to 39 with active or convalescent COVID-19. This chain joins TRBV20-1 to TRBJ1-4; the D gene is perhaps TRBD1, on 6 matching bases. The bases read TGCAGTCTAGGACAGGAAAAACTGTTTTTT. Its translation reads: CSLGQEKLFF.